One sample yielded the 23 T cell receptor beta chains listed below, sequenced in a study of T cells after yellow fever vaccination. Each CDR3 protein gets one entry after TCRdb re-called the 5' RACE reads with MiXCR. The data hold under 700,000 distinct CDR3 sequences, with around 17% observed a single time. The source was PBMCs, collected less than 6 days after the first yellow fever vaccination. These receptors all stem from a man aged 18-30 years who received the YFV17D yellow fever vaccine.

This clonotype was detected only once. The rearrangement links TRBV19 to TRBJ1-1, with D perhaps matching TRBD1 (6 bases). The CDR3 consists of 17 residues. CDR1 is LNHDA, CDR2 SQIVND, per germline (reference sequence). V lost 5 bases and J 1 base, leaving 20 bases between the germline ends. The CDR3, as DNA: TGTGCCAGTAGTCCTCGCCCGGATACAGGGCCGAACACTGAAGCTTTCTTT. It encodes CASSPRPDTGPNTEAFF.

This clonotype was seen a few times. The chain is built from TRBV4-3 and TRBJ1-6, with D unclear. The CDR3 runs 15 residues. V lost 4 bases to trimming and J lost 7 bases, with 14 bases between them. Germline assignment: CDR1 LGHNA and CDR2 YSLEER. The CDR3 sequence is CASSLGGIGNSPLHF. DNA for the CDR3: TGCGCCAGCAGCCTCGGTGGGATTGGGAATTCACCCCTCCACTTT.

A few counts support this clonotype. The V and J genes are TRBV29-1 and TRBJ2-7; D not certain. The CDR3 loop spans 13 amino acids. V was cut by 4 bases and J by 1 base, with 11 bases left in between. The germline gives CDR1 SQVTM, CDR2 ANQGSEA. The CDR3 region has the DNA TGCAGCGTTGGGCACCCCAGTTCCTACGAGCAGTACTTC. As protein: CSVGHPSSYEQYF.

This clonotype was seen a handful of times. The rearrangement links TRBV7-3 to TRBJ2-3, with 10 bases matching TRBD1. Germline loops: CDR1 SGHTA, CDR2 FQGTGA. The CDR3 contains 14 residues. V trimming: 2 bases; J trimming: 9 bases; junction bases outside the gene matches: 5. In DNA form, the CDR3 reads TGTGCCAGCAGCTTATCCGGGACAGGGGACACGCAGTATTTT. Translated: CASSLSGTGDTQYF. The full variable domain, rest sourced from reference TRBV7-3 and TRBJ2-3, is GAGVSQTPSNKVTEKGKYVELRCDPISGHTALYWYRQSLGQGPEFLIYFQGTGAADDSGLPNDRFFAVRPEGSVSTLKIQRTERGDSAVYLCASSLSGTGDTQYFGPGTRLTVL.

This sequence joins TRBV29-1 and TRBJ2-3; D unclear. Trimming shortened V by 4 bases and J by 2 bases, and 10 bases separated the two germline ends. There are 13 residues in the CDR3. Per the germline V gene, CDR1 is SQVTM and CDR2 is ANQGSEA. This CDR3 reads CSVGGQHTDTQYF. DNA for the CDR3: TGCAGCGTTGGAGGCCAGCACACAGATACGCAGTATTTT.

In this sample, this clonotype turned up a few times. V usage is TRBV7-3 and J usage is TRBJ2-5; 7 bases agree with TRBD2. This CDR3 spans 14 amino acids. Losses at the gene ends were 4 bases for V and 0 bases for J; bases not matched to a gene: 2. From germline, CDR1 is SGHTA and CDR2 FQGTGA. The CDR3 reads CASSSGGHQETQYF. Written as DNA, the CDR3 is TGTGCCAGCAGCTCGGGGGGACACCAAGAGACCCAGTACTTC. The full variable domain, in which reference TRBV7-3 and TRBJ2-5 provide the parts outside the CDR3, is GAGVSQTPSNKVTEKGKYVELRCDPISGHTALYWYRQSLGQGPEFLIYFQGTGAADDSGLPNDRFFAVRPEGSVSTLKIQRTERGDSAVYLCASSSGGHQETQYFGPGTRLLVL.

V is TRBV10-2 and J is TRBJ2-1; TRBD1 aligns across 8 bases. Germline trimming cut 2 bases from V and 4 bases from J; bases unmatched to any gene: 4. Germline assignment: CDR1 WSHSY and CDR2 SAAADI. This CDR3 has 15 amino acids. The CDR3 spells CASSEPDRVYNEQFF. CDR3 sequence (DNA): TGCGCCAGCAGTGAGCCGGACAGGGTTTACAATGAGCAGTTCTTC.

V and J are TRBV12-3 or TRBV12-4 and TRBJ1-6; the D gene is possibly TRBD1 (6 bases). The CDR3 has 15 amino acids. Trimming left V 5 bases short and J 5 bases short, with 13 bases between. Here the CDR3 reads CASSRGGAHNSPLHF. In nucleotides, the CDR3 is TGTGCCAGCAGTCGAGGGGGGGCGCATAATTCACCCCTCCACTTT.

This chain connects TRBV7-2 to TRBJ1-5, with a weak D call TRBD1 (6 bases). CDR3 length equals 14 residues. Germline V gene sequence: CDR1 SGHTA, CDR2 FQGNSA. Trimming removed 4 bases from V and 6 bases from J, with 13 bases in between. In DNA, the CDR3 is TGTGCCAGCAGCTCAACAGGGAGTACTCAGCCCCAGCATTTT. Protein sequence: CASSSTGSTQPQHF.

The chain couples TRBV30 to TRBJ1-2, with D perhaps TRBD1 (6 bases). The germline CDR1 and CDR2 sequences are GTSNPN and SVGIG (reference sequence). Trimming removed 4 bases from V and 4 bases from J, with 13 bases in between. There are 13 residues in the CDR3. The CDR3 DNA reads TGTGCCTGGACCACGGCAGGGGCCTATGGCTACACCTTC. It specifies CAWTTAGAYGYTF.

This chain links TRBV7-3 with TRBJ1-1; 7 bases map to TRBD1. CDR3 length: 13 residues. V shed 4 bases, J shed 11 bases, and the junction held 10 bases outside the gene matches. The germline V gene encodes CDR1 SGHTA and CDR2 FQGTGA. In DNA form, the CDR3 reads TGTGCCAGCAGCTCGGACAGGTCTGGGACCGCTTTCTTT. Translation: CASSSDRSGTAFF.

This clonotype was seen only a few times. This chain connects TRBV28 to TRBJ2-2; TRBD2 might be the D (7 bases). The CDR3 is 15 residues long. CDR1 MDHEN and CDR2 SYDVKM come from the germline V gene. The V end was cut by 6 bases, the J end by 0 bases, with 11 bases between. CDR3 sequence: CASRPGGANTGELFF. The CDR3 bases are TGTGCCAGCAGACCGGGGGGCGCGAACACCGGGGAGCTGTTTTTT.

This clonotype was seen ten or more times. This sequence joins TRBV7-2 and TRBJ2-5, with no clear D. CDR1 is SGHTA, CDR2 FQGNSA, per germline. Trimming removed 2 bases from V and 4 bases from J, with 11 bases in between. CDR3 length: 14 residues. CDR3: CASSLTRERETQYF. The DNA for the CDR3 is TGTGCCAGCAGCTTAACCCGAGAGAGAGAGACCCAGTACTTC. The full variable domain, completed using reference TRBV7-2 and TRBJ2-5, is GAGVSQSPSNKVTEKGKDVELRCDPISGHTALYWYRQSLGQGLEFLIYFQGNSAPDKSGLPSDRFSAERTGGSVSTLTIQRTQQEDSAVYLCASSLTRERETQYFGPGTRLLVL.

This clonotype was seen many times. The chain combines TRBV5-1 with TRBJ2-5; D ambiguous. Trimming cost V 2 bases and J 3 bases, with 14 bases left between them. This CDR3 is 15 amino acids long. The germline V gene has CDR1 SGHRS and CDR2 YFSETQ. The CDR3 loop is CASSLSFRTEETQYF. CDR3 nucleotides: TGCGCCAGCAGCTTATCGTTCCGGACCGAAGAGACCCAGTACTTC.

This clonotype was picked up one time. In DNA form, the CDR3 reads TGTGCTAGTGGTTTGTACCCTCCCGAGCAGTACTTC. Translation: CASGLYPPEQYF. The chain carries TRBV12-5 and TRBJ2-7; D not certain. Trimming took 2 bases from V and 6 from J, leaving 8 bases between them. This CDR3 region has 12 residues. Per germline, CDR1 LGHNT and CDR2 FRNRAP.

This clonotype was recorded a few times. The chain employs TRBV18 and TRBJ2-2; D not resolved. CDR1 KGHSH and CDR2 LQKENI come from the germline V gene. Trimming shortened V by 0 bases and J by 0 bases, and 8 bases separated the two germline ends. CDR3 length: 16 residues. CDR3 DNA sequence: TGTGCCAGCTCACCACCGTCTAGGTCGAACACCGGGGAGCTGTTTTTT. Protein product: CASSPPSRSNTGELFF. The full variable domain, completed using reference TRBV18 and TRBJ2-2, is NAGVMQNPRHLVRRRGQEARLRCSPMKGHSHVYWYRQLPEEGLKFMVYLQKENIIDESGMPKERFSAEFPKEGPSILRIQQVVRGDSAAYFCASSPPSRSNTGELFFGEGSRLTVL.

The rearrangement uses TRBV4-3 and TRBJ1-4; the D is unclear. V was trimmed by 2 bases and J by 8 bases, leaving 12 bases between them. The CDR3 is 14 amino acids. Germline V gives CDR1 LGHNA, CDR2 YSLEER. The DNA of the CDR3 is TGCGCCAGCAGCCAACGTCTCCGCGGGGAAAAACTGTTTTTT. Translated, it gives CASSQRLRGEKLFF.

The V call is TRBV5-1, the J call TRBJ1-1; D is undetermined. CDR1 and CDR2 from the germline V gene are SGHRS and YFSETQ. Trimming took 0 bases from V and 5 from J, leaving 14 bases between them. CDR3 length equals 15 residues. The CDR3 region is CASSLETSGLTEAFF. The CDR3 DNA sequence: TGCGCCAGCAGCTTGGAGACCTCGGGATTGACTGAAGCTTTCTTT.

The table lists this clonotype with a few counts. The rearrangement links TRBV4-2 to TRBJ2-7; maybe TRBD1 (7 bases). The CDR3 contains 15 residues. Germline V gives CDR1 LGHNA, CDR2 YNFKEQ. Trimming pared 0 bases from V and 2 bases from J, leaving 11 bases between. In nucleotides, the CDR3 is TGTGCCAGCAGCCAAGATCCAGGGGGGCCCTACGAGCAGTACGTC. Translating it yields CASSQDPGGPYEQYV.

This sequence joins TRBV21-1 and TRBJ2-7; the DNA was not used to check the table's D call, TRBD2. TRBV21-1 is annotated as a pseudogene. The CDR3 has 15 amino acids. CDR3 in DNA: TGTGCCAGCAGCAATAGGGACTCCCTCTTCTACGAGCAGTACGTC. It translates to CASSNRDSLFYEQYV.

The genes are TRBV2 and TRBJ2-5; D uncertain. The CDR3 loop spans 15 amino acids. Germline V lookup: CDR1 SNHLY, CDR2 FYNNEI. The germline V and J ends were trimmed by 1 base and 3 bases, with 12 bases remaining between them. Here the CDR3 DNA reads TGTGCCAGCAGTGAAGGGTTTCGTCAGAAAGAGACCCAGTACTTC. It yields the protein CASSEGFRQKETQYF.

The chain combines TRBV28 with TRBJ1-1; possible D gene TRBD1, 5 bases. Trimming removed 7 bases at V and 0 bases at J, with 18 bases between. Per the germline V gene, CDR1 is MDHEN and CDR2 is SYDVKM. The CDR3 sequence is 16 residues long. The CDR3 nucleotides read TGTGCCAGCATTTCGGGGCAGGGTGTTCTGAACACTGAAGCTTTCTTT. Amino acid sequence: CASISGQGVLNTEAFF.

This chain uses TRBV5-4 with TRBJ2-3; no reliable D call. Trimming removed 0 bases from V and 6 bases from J, with 14 bases in between. CDR1 is SGHNT and CDR2 is YYREEE in the germline V gene (reference sequence). The CDR3 runs 15 residues. CDR3 loop: CASSLDSRHRDTQYF. In DNA, the CDR3 is TGTGCCAGCAGCTTGGATTCGCGCCATAGGGATACGCAGTATTTT.